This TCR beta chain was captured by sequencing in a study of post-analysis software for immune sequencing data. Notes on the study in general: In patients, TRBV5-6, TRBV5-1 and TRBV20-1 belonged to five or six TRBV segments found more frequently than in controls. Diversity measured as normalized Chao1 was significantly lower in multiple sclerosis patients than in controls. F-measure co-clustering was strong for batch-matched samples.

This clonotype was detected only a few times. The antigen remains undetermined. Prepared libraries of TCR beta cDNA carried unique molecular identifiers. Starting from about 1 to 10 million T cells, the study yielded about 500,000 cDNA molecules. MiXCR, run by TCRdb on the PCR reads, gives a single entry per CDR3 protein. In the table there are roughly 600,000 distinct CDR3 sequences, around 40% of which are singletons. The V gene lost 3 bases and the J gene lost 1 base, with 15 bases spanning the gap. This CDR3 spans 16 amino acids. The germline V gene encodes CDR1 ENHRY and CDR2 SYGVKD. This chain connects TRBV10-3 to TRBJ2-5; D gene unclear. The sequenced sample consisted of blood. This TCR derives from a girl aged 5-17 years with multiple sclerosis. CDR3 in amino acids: CAISDEQSWGQETQYF. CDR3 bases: TGTGCCATCAGTGACGAACAGAGTTGGGGCCAAGAGACCCAGTACTTC.